Listed below are T cell receptor beta chains from one sample, sequenced in a study of cytomegalovirus exposure and HLA in healthy donors. Only in-frame clones appear in the TCRdb table, and some are missing; sequencing was by immunoSEQ multiplex PCR. The sample carries about 160,000 clones, around 74% recorded once. Sequencing was performed on PBMCs. All receptors come from a female donor in good health and CMV-seronegative. The CDR3 runs from the conserved cysteine through the conserved F or W. A D gene is named only where the DNA matches it firmly. Expanded clones are given a class, and other clones once, few, many or no size at all.

>.|.|TRBV6-6|TRBJ1-1
TGTGCCAGCGAAGCTGAGAGGACAGCGAACACTGAAGCTTTCTTT
CASEAERTANTEAFF
>.|.|TRBV19|TRBJ1-2
TGTGCCAGTAGTGCGGGAGCCCGCTCCTATGGCTACACCTTC
CASSAGARSYGYTF
>.|TRBD1|TRBV5-6|TRBJ1-1
TGTGCCAGCAGCCTAGACAGGGGGCGGGGGAACACTGAAGCTTTCTTT
CASSLDRGRGNTEAFF
>.|TRBD1|TRBV11-1|TRBJ2-7
TGTGCCAGCAGCCAACATGGACAGGGGGTCGAGCAGTACTTC
CASSQHGQGVEQYF
>.|.|TRBV11-3|TRBJ2-5
TGTGCCAGCAGCTTTGGACTGAACCAAGAGACCCAGTACTTC
CASSFGLNQETQYF
>.|.|TRBV28|TRBJ1-6
TGTGCCAGCAGGGCTGGGCTACCCCTCCACTTT
CASRAGLPLHF
>few|TRBD1|TRBV6-5|TRBJ2-3
TGTGCCAGCCAGGGGAGTCAGGGGGACGATACGCAGTATTTT
CASQGSQGDDTQYF
>.|TRBD2|TRBV7-9|TRBJ2-7
TGTGCCAGCAGCCAGGACAGGAGAGGACTAGCGGTTTCGTCCTACGAGCAGTACTTC
CASSQDRRGLAVSSYEQYF
>few|TRBD2|TRBV6-1|TRBJ2-7
TGTGCCAGCCGCCGGGGGGAAACCTCCTACGAGCAGTACTTC
CASRRGETSYEQYF
>.|.|TRBV7-2|TRBJ1-6
TGTGCCAGCAGCTTGGGCGGGGCTACGGGTTCACCCCTCCACTTT
CASSLGGATGSPLHF
>.|.|TRBV7-9|TRBJ1-5
TGTGCCAGCAGCTTAGGGGGAGGCAATCAGCCCCAGCATTTT
CASSLGGGNQPQHF
>.|.|TRBV7-2|TRBJ2-1
TGTGCCAGCAGCTTGCGGGATTCTTCCTACAATGAGCAGTTCTTC
CASSLRDSSYNEQFF
>.|TRBD2|TRBV7-3|TRBJ2-1
TGTGCCAGCAGCTTTGGCGGGGGGCTCTACAATGAGCAGTTCTTC
CASSFGGGLYNEQFF
>.|.|TRBV2|TRBJ1-4
TGTGCCAGCAGTAAATCAGGGGCAACCGGAGAAAAACTGTTTTTT
CASSKSGATGEKLFF
>.|.|TRBV18|TRBJ2-1
TGTGCCAGCTCCCTAGGGGTTAGCTCCTACAATGAGCAGTTCTTC
CASSLGVSSYNEQFF
>.|.|TRBV6-1|TRBJ1-1
TGTGCCAGCAGCCGGGGGGGGAACACTGAAGCTTTCTTT
CASSRGGNTEAFF
>.|.|TRBV2|TRBJ1-1
TGTGCCAGCAGTGACCGGAGGAACACTGAAGCTTTCTTT
CASSDRRNTEAFF
>.|TRBD2|TRBV7-9|TRBJ2-7
TGTGCCAGCACCGGGGAGGGTGGCAGGGAAAGCCACGAGCAGTACTTC
CASTGEGGRESHEQYF
>.|TRBD1|TRBV7-9|TRBJ1-2
TGTGCCAGCAGATCGGGACAGGCTTATGGCTACACCTTC
CASRSGQAYGYTF
>.|TRBD1|TRBV2|TRBJ2-7
TGTGCCAGCAGGGGGACAGACGATCTCTACGAGCAGTACTTC
CASRGTDDLYEQYF
>.|TRBD2|TRBV18|TRBJ2-3
TGTGCCAGCTCACCGAGAAAAGGGACTAGCGGGGGGCCAGATACGCAGTATTTT
CASSPRKGTSGGPDTQYF
>.|.|TRBV11-1|TRBJ1-2
TGTGCCAGCACCCGAGTCGAAGGCTACACCTTC
CASTRVEGYTF
>.|TRBD2|TRBV7-9|TRBJ2-3
TGTGCCAGCAGCTTATTCCTCGTAGCGGGCACCCCAGATACGCAGTATTTT
CASSLFLVAGTPDTQYF
>.|TRBD1|TRBV5-1|TRBJ2-1
TGCGCCAGCAGCTCATCCGGGACAGGGATTAATGAGCAGTTCTTC
CASSSSGTGINEQFF
>.|TRBD1|TRBV6-5|TRBJ1-5
TGTGCCAGCAGTAGGGGACAGATCAATCAGCCCCAGCATTTT
CASSRGQINQPQHF
>once|TRBD1|TRBV29-1|TRBJ1-1
TGCAGCGTTGTAGGGGGCATGAACACTGAAGCTTTCTTT
CSVVGGMNTEAFF
>.|TRBD2|TRBV6-5|TRBJ2-3
TGTGCCAGCAGTTACCGCGGGGGGGCCGAAGATACGCAGTATTTT
CASSYRGGAEDTQYF
>.|.|TRBV7-2|TRBJ1-2
TGTGCCAGCAGCTCACCGGCCGGGGGACCGAACTATGGCTACACCTTC
CASSSPAGGPNYGYTF
>.|TRBD2|TRBV6-5|TRBJ2-4
TGTGCCAGCAGGCTAGCGGACATTCAGTACTTC
CASRLADIQYF
>.|TRBD1|TRBV30|TRBJ1-2
TGTGCCTGGAGTGGGGCGGGACAGGGGGCCCGTGGCTACACCTTC
CAWSGAGQGARGYTF
>.|TRBD2|TRBV27|TRBJ2-5
TGTGCCAGCACCGGGGGACTAGCGGGAGCTGAGACCCAGTACTTC
CASTGGLAGAETQYF
>.|.|TRBV6-5|TRBJ1-3
TGTGCCAGCAGTTACTCGTCGGGAAACACCATATATTTT
CASSYSSGNTIYF
>.|.|TRBV4-1|TRBJ2-1
TGCGCCAGCAGCCAAAGGAAAACACCGGGCAATGAGCAGTTCTTC
CASSQRKTPGNEQFF
>few|.|TRBV7-2|TRBJ1-4
TGTGCCAGCAGCTTAGGAGGAAGTAATGAAAAACTGTTTTTT
CASSLGGSNEKLFF
>few|.|TRBV6-6|TRBJ1-4
TGTGCCAGCAGTTCCCCCCAAATGAAGCCGTTTTTT
CASSSPQMKPFF
>.|.|TRBV9|TRBJ1-2
TGTGCCAGCAGCAATACTAGAAGTAGCTACACCTTC
CASSNTRSSYTF
>.|.|TRBV2|TRBJ2-2
TGTGCCAGCAGTGAGTCCGGAGTTAGCACCGGGGAGCTGTTTTTT
CASSESGVSTGELFF
>.|TRBD2|TRBV6-5|TRBJ2-1
TGTGCCAGCAGTTACAGAAGCGGGGCCCTCTACAATGAGCAGTTCTTC
CASSYRSGALYNEQFF
>.|.|TRBV11-2|TRBJ2-7
TGTGCCAGCAGCTTAGATCCAGCGGGTACCTACGAGCAGTACTTC
CASSLDPAGTYEQYF
>.|.|TRBV2|TRBJ1-1
TGTGCCAGCTTATTCCGCAGGGATTTCACTGAAGCTTTCTTT
CASLFRRDFTEAFF
>.|.|TRBV5-1|TRBJ2-2
TGCGCCAGCAGCTTTACAGGGCTCGCGAACACCGGGGAGCTGTTTTTT
CASSFTGLANTGELFF
>few|.|TRBV15|TRBJ1-1
TGTGCCACCAGCAGCTTCGGGCTACGGGGTCCTGAAGCTTTCTTT
CATSSFGLRGPEAFF
>.|TRBD1|TRBV28|TRBJ1-1
TGTGCCAGCAGGCCCTACAGGGGGAACACTGCAGCTTTCTTT
CASRPYRGNTAAFF
>.|TRBD1|TRBV7-2|TRBJ2-3
TGTGCCAGCAGCCTTCGGGACAGAAGCACAGATACGCAGTATTTT
CASSLRDRSTDTQYF
>.|TRBD1|TRBV5-4|TRBJ1-1
TGTGCCAGCAGCCCCGCGGGACAGGCTAACACTGAAGCTTTCTTT
CASSPAGQANTEAFF
>once|.|TRBV30|TRBJ2-3
TGTGCCTGGTCCTACTGGGGGGGCCAAGATACGCAGTATTTT
CAWSYWGGQDTQYF
>.|TRBD1|TRBV7-2|TRBJ2-2
TGTGCCAGCAGCTTAGCCGGGACAGGTCGCGCCGGGGAGCTGTTTTTT
CASSLAGTGRAGELFF